This section outlines one T cell receptor (beta chain) sequence together with its context. This clone came up once. Its antigen is currently not known. Per-base qualities were not stored, and no clone one base away is much larger. TCRbeta CDR3 regions were amplified from genomic DNA using the immunoSEQ Assay, a bias-controlled multiplex PCR. The original methods were these. The number of nucleated cells in each sample was estimated by amplification of reference gene primers within the assay. To quantify the absolute abundance of each unique TCRbeta CDR3 rearrangement, sequence reads were collapsed and filtered. Productive Simpson clonality was computed per sample as the square root of Simpson's diversity index over productive rearrangements. Not all clones reach the TCRdb copy of this immuneACCESS table, which keeps in-frame sequences only. Checked studies attribute under half of the gap to unresolved V genes and leave the rest unexplained. That table gives V, J and clone size, and the DNA gave D and trimming. Recorded for this sample are around 100,000 clones; approximately 86% of them occurred a single time. Jointly, the top ten make up under 6.5% of the sample.

V gives up 4 bases and J gives up 6 bases, and the segment between their germline ends measures 10 bases. The CDR3, from cysteine to phenylalanine, totals 13 residues. Of all the DNA, just the CDR3 is kept, 39 bases in frame from base 1. This sample was taken from a study of blood T cell repertoires in COVID-19 (dated by TCRdb to between 2020 and 2021). Regarding the research as a whole: Samples covering the acute and convalescent phases of COVID-19 were provided by collaborators in the United States, Italy and Spain. The material from the prospective study consisted of cDNA or gDNA derived from T cells, B-cell-depleted T cells, or PBMCs. Subjects who had been exposed to COVID-19, were actively infected with it, or had recovered from it provided the deeply sampled blood TCRbeta repertoires that made up the dataset. The repertoires were released in a freely available public database meant as a resource for research on the immune response to SARS-CoV-2. Samples came from the ongoing ImmuneRACE study (first 160 participants) plus 1,254 subjects from 6 global collaborators. Nearly every sample came with metadata listing a de-identified subject ID, COVID-19 status, age in years and sex. Where available, HLA class I and class II types were obtained from metadata supplied by the sample provider rather than from assay-based typing. Results the study describes overall, beyond this receptor: How much clinical and demographic metadata was included differed by source and by participant, and the metadata was provided uncurated.

At one collaborating source in Seattle, patients were enrolled during active infection and were followed longitudinally through the course of disease. Collaborating institutions collected whole blood in K2EDTA tubes following their own protocols. For TCRbeta analysis, collaborators shipped samples as frozen whole blood, isolated PBMCs, or DNA extracted from either of those sample types. The sequencing sample was made of peripheral blood. The chain is assembled from TRBV12-3 or TRBV12-4 and TRBJ2-1, and possibly TRBD2, on 7 matching bases. The receptor comes from a woman aged 45-60 years with COVID-19, enrolled during active disease. For the CDR3, the sequence is CASSYGGPNEQFF. The DNA reads TGTGCCAGCAGTTACGGGGGGCCCAATGAGCAGTTCTTC.